The clone carrying this T cell receptor beta chain appeared many times. The entry originates in a study of regulatory T cells in long-lasting Graves disease. Arm-PCR of CDR3 regions with iRepertoire HTBI primers generated TCR beta libraries. Each CDR3 protein is one row after TCRdb ran MiXCR on the multiplex PCR reads. The data contain 360,000 or so distinct CDR3 sequences, 15% to 20% of them singletons. With V trimmed by 1 base and J by 8 bases, 13 bases remained unmatched. Germline CDR1 reads SQVTM; CDR2 reads ANQGSEA. This CDR3 spans 15 amino acids. Time point: newly diagnosed GD, antithyroid drugs for less than 3 months. The TCR library was prepared using RNA isolated from PBMCs. The sample also formed part of further work on T cells in Graves' hyperthyroidism and ophthalmopathy. That report adds: Researchers ran a first-round RT-PCR on the TCR CDR3 using the HTBI primer set.

J is TRBJ1-2 and V is TRBV29-1; 7 bases align to TRBD1. This specimen consisted of peripheral blood mononuclear cells (PBMCs), obtained at new diagnosis, from a patient treated with antithyroid drugs. The source is a woman under 30 with Graves disease. The CDR3 nucleotides are TGCAGCGTTGAAGGGAGAGCAGGGAGGGGGCGAGGCTACACCTTC. As protein: CSVEGRAGRGRGYTF.